A selection of T cell receptor beta chains follows, all from one sample in a study of early T cells in non-severe SARS-CoV-2 infection. TCRdb independently ran MiXCR on the 5' RACE reads; one entry per CDR3 protein. The sample contains 64,000 or so distinct CDR3 sequences, 10% to 15% of which appear only once. Here the sequenced sample was whole blood, taken at baseline. Every receptor here comes from an adult who was a healthcare worker with PCR-confirmed SARS-CoV-2 infection or an uninfected control (not recorded which). The CDR3 runs from the conserved cysteine through the conserved F or W. Each record gives: J gene, V gene, clone size, D gene, CDR3 protein, CDR3 DNA. The D gene is left open where the match is weak. Clone size is stated in some rows and not others, as once, few, many or a class when expanded.

>TRBJ2-3|TRBV7-9|.|TRBD2
CASSFVTSGITDTQYF
TGTGCCAGCAGCTTCGTGACTAGCGGGATAACAGATACGCAGTATTTT
>TRBJ2-4|TRBV12-3/TRBV12-4|.|.
CASSSRGVDKNIQYF
TGTGCCAGCAGTTCTAGGGGGGTCGACAAAAACATTCAGTACTTC
>TRBJ1-1|TRBV7-9|.|.
CASSLIQLNTEAFF
TGTGCCAGCAGCTTAATACAGCTGAACACTGAAGCTTTCTTT
>TRBJ2-5|TRBV28|few|.
CASSLPLGVETQYF
TGTGCCAGCAGTCTCCCTTTAGGGGTTGAGACCCAGTACTTC
>TRBJ1-2|TRBV6-1|few|.
CASSEIQNYGYTF
TGTGCCAGCAGTGAAATACAGAACTATGGCTACACCTTC
>TRBJ2-5|TRBV20-1|few|TRBD2
CSAAHSGFQETQYF
TGCAGTGCTGCACATAGCGGGTTTCAAGAGACCCAGTACTTC
>TRBJ2-7|TRBV7-8|.|.
CASSLNREVYYEQYF
TGTGCCAGCAGCTTAAACAGGGAGGTTTACTACGAGCAGTACTTC
>TRBJ2-3|TRBV4-3|few|TRBD2
CASSRGTSGSRTDTQYF
TGCGCCAGCAGCCGAGGGACTAGCGGGAGTCGCACAGATACGCAGTATTTT
>TRBJ1-5|TRBV6-1|many|.
CASSEAGGNQPQHF
TGTGCCAGCAGTGAAGCAGGGGGCAATCAGCCCCAGCATTTT
>TRBJ1-2|TRBV7-9|few|TRBD1
CASTRPLGQNYGYTF
TGTGCCAGCACCCGTCCACTGGGACAGAATTATGGCTACACCTTC
>TRBJ1-6|TRBV28|.|.
CASSFRQVHYSPLHF
TGTGCCAGCAGTTTTAGGCAGGTCCACTATTCACCCCTCCACTTT
>TRBJ2-3|TRBV20-1|.|TRBD2
CSAEGPAGSTDTQYF
TGCAGTGCCGAGGGGCCAGCGGGGAGCACAGATACGCAGTATTTT
>TRBJ1-1|TRBV20-1|many|.
CSARDGGKVAFF
TGCAGTGCTAGAGATGGAGGGAAGGTAGCTTTCTTT
>TRBJ2-6|TRBV7-9|few|.
CASHPSGANVLTF
TGTGCCAGCCACCCTTCTGGGGCCAACGTCCTGACTTTC
>TRBJ2-5|TRBV6-7|few|TRBD2
CASSRTSGEETQYF
TGTGCCAGCAGTCGGACTAGCGGGGAGGAGACCCAGTACTTC
>TRBJ1-6|TRBV6-6|few|.
CASSGRETYNSPLHF
TGTGCCAGCAGTGGCCGGGAGACCTATAATTCACCCCTCCACTTT
>TRBJ2-7|TRBV20-1|.|TRBD2
CSARIPSGRFTYEQYF
TGCAGTGCTCGGATTCCTAGCGGGCGTTTTACCTACGAGCAGTACTTC
>TRBJ1-2|TRBV24-1|few|.
CATSHPDLAYGYTF
TGTGCCACCAGTCATCCGGACCTAGCATATGGCTACACCTTC
>TRBJ1-2|TRBV28|few|.
CASRSTFLNYGYTF
TGTGCCAGCAGAAGCACCTTTTTAAACTATGGCTACACCTTC
>TRBJ2-7|TRBV6-2/TRBV6-3|few|.
CASSPTSYEQYF
TGTGCCAGCAGCCCAACTAGCTACGAGCAGTACTTC
>TRBJ2-3|TRBV7-9|.|.
CASSSDRNTDTQYF
TGTGCCAGCAGCTCCGACAGAAACACAGATACGCAGTATTTT
>TRBJ2-7|TRBV19|many|TRBD1
CASSIEIGRTGGEQYF
TGTGCCAGTAGTATAGAGATCGGGCGGACAGGGGGCGAGCAGTACTTC
>TRBJ2-1|TRBV7-8|.|.
CASSLLYNEQFF
TGTGCCAGCAGCCTTTTATACAATGAGCAGTTCTTC
>TRBJ1-6|TRBV7-9|few|.
CASSLDTYYNSPLHF
TGTGCCAGCAGCCTCGACACCTACTATAATTCACCCCTCCACTTT
>TRBJ2-5|TRBV10-2|few|.
CASRGPGHRKTRETQYF
TGCGCCAGCAGGGGACCGGGACACCGAAAGACCAGAGAGACCCAGTACTTC
>TRBJ1-1|TRBV12-3/TRBV12-4|few|.
CASRPQGSEAFF
TGTGCCAGCAGGCCACAGGGTTCTGAAGCTTTCTTT
>TRBJ2-1|TRBV4-1|.|TRBD2
CASSQGLAGSYNEQFF
TGCGCCAGCAGCCAAGGACTAGCGGGTTCCTACAATGAGCAGTTCTTC
>TRBJ2-2|TRBV7-2|few|.
CASSLRGDTGELFF
TGTGCCAGCAGCTTGAGGGGGGACACCGGGGAGCTGTTTTTT
>TRBJ1-4|TRBV3-1|few|TRBD1
CASSQRTGVNEKLFF
TGTGCCAGCAGCCAAAGGACAGGGGTTAATGAAAAACTGTTTTTT
>TRBJ2-7|TRBV5-4|.|TRBD2
CASSHPGIAGGPREQYF
TGTGCCAGCAGCCACCCTGGCATAGCGGGAGGGCCGAGGGAGCAGTACTTC
>TRBJ2-2|TRBV27|few|.
CASSLNTGPGELFF
TGTGCCAGCAGTTTGAACACAGGTCCCGGGGAGCTGTTTTTT
>TRBJ2-1|TRBV28|few|.
CASSLWTFNEQFF
TGTGCCAGCAGTTTATGGACTTTCAATGAGCAGTTCTTC
>TRBJ2-1|TRBV3-1|.|TRBD2
CASSQAGISGSLYNEQFF
TGTGCCAGCAGCCAAGCCGGGATTAGCGGGTCACTTTACAATGAGCAGTTCTTC
>TRBJ2-7|TRBV3-1|many|.
CASSQDLLQYEQYF
TGTGCCAGCAGCCAAGATTTATTACAGTACGAGCAGTACTTC
>TRBJ1-5|TRBV20-1|.|TRBD1
CSARPRAGGSQPQHF
TGCAGTGCTAGACCCAGGGCAGGGGGCAGTCAGCCCCAGCATTTT
>TRBJ2-7|TRBV18|few|.
CASSPVWDYEQYF
TGTGCCAGCTCACCGGTTTGGGACTACGAGCAGTACTTC
>TRBJ2-1|TRBV6-2/TRBV6-3|.|TRBD2
CASSYPGLAGGVYEQFF
TGTGCCAGCAGTTACCCGGGACTAGCGGGAGGAGTATATGAGCAGTTCTTC
>TRBJ1-1|TRBV11-2|few|.
CASRFFEGQTEAFF
TGTGCCAGCAGGTTTTTTGAGGGGCAAACTGAAGCTTTCTTT
>TRBJ1-5|TRBV2|few|.
CASRDRSQPQHF
TGTGCCAGCAGGGACAGAAGTCAGCCCCAGCATTTT
>TRBJ2-7|TRBV18|few|.
CASSPQRVYEQYF
TGTGCCAGCTCACCACAACGGGTCTACGAGCAGTACTTC
>TRBJ1-6|TRBV28|.|.
CASGSGAVGSPLHF
TGTGCCAGCGGCTCTGGGGCGGTCGGTTCACCCCTCCACTTT
>TRBJ2-7|TRBV29-1|.|TRBD2
CSVELASRTSRDEQYF
TGCAGCGTTGAACTAGCCTCCCGGACTAGTAGGGACGAGCAGTACTTC
>TRBJ1-3|TRBV20-1|many|.
CSARPGNTIYF
TGCAGTGCTAGACCTGGAAACACCATATATTTT
>TRBJ2-5|TRBV18|few|.
CASSPRIGGQETQYF
TGTGCCAGCTCACCACGAATTGGGGGGCAAGAGACCCAGTACTTC
>TRBJ1-1|TRBV19|many|.
CASSRGPDTEAFF
TGTGCCAGTAGTAGGGGGCCTGACACTGAAGCTTTCTTT
>TRBJ2-7|TRBV14|few|.
CASSNGRRYSYEQYF
TGTGCCAGCAGCAACGGACGTCGGTATTCTTACGAGCAGTACTTC
>TRBJ1-4|TRBV5-1|many|.
CASSLGRPNEKLFF
TGCGCCAGCAGCTTGGGCCGCCCTAATGAAAAACTGTTTTTT